One sample yielded the 21 T cell receptor beta chains listed below, sequenced in a study of blood T cells in healthy people across ages. A second about 7 to 11 cycle PCR used barcoded and J-beta primers. TCRdb reprocessed the 5' RACE reads with MiXCR, giving one entry per CDR3 protein. Here the sample spans 650,000 to 800,000 distinct CDR3 sequences, around two fifths being singletons. Sequenced sample: blood. These receptors came from a man in his fifties or sixties in good health.

Remarks on this clonotype: This may stem from a read error, because a much larger clone lies one nucleotide away. The chain links TRBV6-6 to TRBJ2-5; 10 bases are shared with TRBD2. The J segment lost 11 bases and the V segment lost 5 bases, leaving 14 bases of the junction unmatched. The CDR3 consists of 15 residues. In germline, CDR1 is MNHNY, CDR2 SVGAGI (reference sequence). This chain's CDR3 is CASSARTSGLNEQYF. The CDR3 DNA reads TGTGCCAGCAGTGCCCGGACTAGCGGCCTCAATGAGCAGTACTTC.

The chain carries TRBV2 and TRBJ1-5; maybe TRBD1 (5 bases). V lost 7 bases, J lost 3 bases, and 16 bases lay in between. Germline V gene lookup returns CDR1 SNHLY and CDR2 FYNNEI. The CDR3 consists of 15 residues. This CDR3 is CASTTLRETNQPQHF. The CDR3, as DNA: TGTGCCAGCACCACCCTCAGGGAGACCAATCAGCCCCAGCATTTT.

This clonotype was counted a few times. The V call is TRBV12-3 or TRBV12-4, the J call TRBJ2-5; 7 nucleotides match TRBD2. The CDR3 contains 14 residues. The junction had 8 bases not matched to a gene; V was cut back by 5 bases and J by 5 bases. Here the CDR3 DNA reads TGTGCCAGCAGTCCGTGGGGGGGGGTGGAGACCCAGTACTTC. Protein product: CASSPWGGVETQYF.

In the case of this clonotype: This may stem from a read error, because a much larger clone lies one nucleotide away. V gene TRBV2 combines with J gene TRBJ2-3; weak D call: TRBD1 (6 bases). The ends were cut back, 5 bases at V and 0 bases at J, with 27 bases in the middle. The CDR3 runs to 20 residues. Germline V gene lookup returns CDR1 SNHLY and CDR2 FYNNEI. The CDR3 sequence: CASSTGSQLAGSSSTDTQYF. In DNA, the CDR3 is TGTGCCAGCAGTACAGGGAGTCAGCTGGCAGGCTCATCTAGCACAGATACGCAGTATTTT.

In its sample, this clonotype was seen a few times. CDR3 nucleotides: TGTGCCAGCAGCTTAGAGGGGAGGAGTAATGAGCAGTTCTTC. Amino acids: CASSLEGRSNEQFF. The genes are TRBV7-9 and TRBJ2-1, with a weak D call TRBD2 (6 bases). V dropped 1 base and J dropped 7 bases, with 11 bases sitting between them. CDR3 length: 14 residues. Germline CDR1 and CDR2: SEHNR and FQNEAQ (reference sequence).

The chain uses TRBV11-2 and TRBJ1-2; D is ambiguous. V gave up 1 base and J gave up 1 base, with 10 bases separating them. CDR3 length: 15 amino acids. Per germline, CDR1 SGHAT and CDR2 FQNNGV. The CDR3 coding sequence is TGTGCCAGCAGCTTAGGTCGCGGGAGTAACTATGGCTACACCTTC. As protein: CASSLGRGSNYGYTF.

This clonotype was counted a few times. The chain recombines TRBV11-2 with TRBJ2-5; TRBD1 or TRBD2 may be the D gene (5 bases each). The CDR3 is 16 amino acids. Trimming cost V 5 bases and J 2 bases, with 18 bases left between them. Looked up from germline, CDR1 is SGHAT and CDR2 is FQNNGV. The CDR3 bases are TGTGCCAGCAGCCTGAGAGCCGGGACCCCTCAAGAGACCCAGTACTTC. Translating it yields CASSLRAGTPQETQYF. Variable domain in full (rest from reference TRBV11-2 and TRBJ2-5): EAGVAQSPRYKIIEKRQSVAFWCNPISGHATLYWYQQILGQGPKLLIQFQNNGVVDDSQLPKDRFSAERLKGVDSTLKIQPAKLEDSAVYLCASSLRAGTPQETQYFGPGTRLLVL.

V is TRBV30 and J is TRBJ2-2; D perhaps matches TRBD1 (5 bases). The CDR3 sequence is 17 residues long. Trimming pared 4 bases from V and 2 bases from J, leaving 20 bases between. The germline V gene has CDR1 GTSNPN and CDR2 SVGIG (reference sequence). CDR3 bases: TGTGCCTGGAAGTCCTGGAAGAGCAGGGAAAACACCGGGGAGCTGTTTTTT. This sequence encodes CAWKSWKSRENTGELFF.

The chain has TRBV5-6 and TRBJ2-7, with TRBD1 matching over 10 bases. With V trimmed by 4 bases and J by 0 bases, 7 bases remained unmatched. Germline CDR1 and CDR2: SGHDT and YYEEEE. The CDR3 covers 16 residues. The CDR3 sequence: CASSRDDRGHSYEQYF. In DNA form, the CDR3 reads TGTGCCAGCAGCCGCGACGACAGGGGGCACTCCTACGAGCAGTACTTC.

The genes are TRBV20-1 and TRBJ2-1; TRBD1 aligns across 9 bases. Germline lookup yields CDR1 DFQATT and CDR2 SNEGSKA (reference sequence). With 0 bases clipped from V and 4 bases from J, the junction kept 4 bases outside the gene matches. The CDR3 consists of 15 residues. The CDR3 reads CSARDRDRAYNEQFF. CDR3 coding DNA: TGCAGTGCTAGAGACCGGGACAGGGCTTACAATGAGCAGTTCTTC.

The chain uses TRBV7-9 and TRBJ1-2; D is undetermined. Germline assignment: CDR1 SEHNR and CDR2 FQNEAQ (reference sequence). There are 15 residues in the CDR3. Trimming stripped 1 base from V and 4 bases from J, with 13 bases between. CDR3 in DNA: TGTGCCAGCAGCTTAGGGTATCAGAGCGGCTATGGCTACACCTTC. Translated, it gives CASSLGYQSGYGYTF.

This clonotype was observed a few times. This sequence joins TRBV20-1 and TRBJ2-1, with D possibly being TRBD2 (5 bases). Germline CDR1 is DFQATT and CDR2 is SNEGSKA (reference sequence). V lost 4 bases and J 4 bases, leaving 14 bases between the germline ends. The CDR3 contains 14 residues. CDR3 bases: TGCAGTGCTATAAGAGGGCCGTCATACAATGAGCAGTTCTTC. The encoded protein is CSAIRGPSYNEQFF.

The rearrangement links TRBV4-1 to TRBJ1-4; 7 bases agree with TRBD1. The junction had 6 bases not matched to a gene; V was cut back by 3 bases and J by 2 bases. Germline CDR1 and CDR2: MGHRA and YSYEKL. CDR3 length: 16 amino acids. CDR3 sequence: CASSQATGATNEKLFF. Here the CDR3 DNA reads TGCGCCAGCAGCCAGGCAACAGGGGCGACTAATGAAAAACTGTTTTTT.

Comment on this clonotype: The conserved final phenylalanine or tryptophan is absent from the CDR3, which likely points to a read error. The chain combines TRBV28 with TRBJ2-3, with D hard to call. Germline V gene sequence: CDR1 MDHEN, CDR2 SYDVKM. This CDR3 is built from 13 residues. Trimming shortened V by 7 bases and J by 6 bases, and 14 bases separated the two germline ends. The chain's CDR3 is CASMAPGADTQYI. DNA for the CDR3: TGTGCCAGCATGGCCCCCGGAGCTGATACGCAGTATATT.

This clonotype was counted only a few times. This chain connects TRBV29-1 to TRBJ2-6; the D is unclear. This CDR3 comprises 13 residues. CDR1 and CDR2 from the germline V gene are SQVTM and ANQGSEA. Trimming took 2 bases from V and 2 from J, leaving 4 bases between them. Here the CDR3 DNA reads TGCAGCGTTGAATTCCCTGGGGCCAACGTCCTGACTTTC. Translated, it gives CSVEFPGANVLTF.

The chain combines TRBV10-3 with TRBJ1-1; a possible D gene is TRBD1 (6 bases). V dropped 11 bases and J dropped 6 bases, with 19 bases sitting between them. There are 13 residues in the CDR3. CDR1 and CDR2 from the germline V gene are ENHRY and SYGVKD. The DNA for the CDR3 is TGTGCCGCTCAGGACAGTTTGATCGCTGAAGCTTTCTTT. It translates to CAAQDSLIAEAFF.

This clonotype occurred a few times. The V and J genes are TRBV10-3 and TRBJ2-5, with D uncertain. In germline, CDR1 is ENHRY, CDR2 SYGVKD. The CDR3 is 15 amino acids. V was pared by 0 bases and J by 11 bases, with 19 bases between. CDR3 DNA sequence: TGTGCCATCAGTGAGTCGAACACACTCTACAATGAGCAGTACTTC. As protein: CAISESNTLYNEQYF.

As concerns this clonotype: Compared with germline, one end of the junction differs, possibly owing to a read error. The V gene is TRBV7-2, the J gene TRBJ2-2; a possible D gene is TRBD2 (5 bases). There are 12 residues in the CDR3. Per the germline V gene, CDR1 is SGHTA and CDR2 is FQGNSA. This chain's CDR3 is CASSQTTGVLFF. The CDR3 DNA reads as TGTGCCAGCAGCCAGACCACCGGGGTGCTGTTTTTT.

This clonotype was seen a handful of times. The chain carries TRBV7-2 and TRBJ2-5, with 12 bases fitting TRBD1. CDR1 is SGHTA and CDR2 is FQGNSA in the germline V gene. With 1 base clipped from V and 11 bases from J, the junction kept 8 bases outside the gene matches. The CDR3 spans 15 residues. DNA of the CDR3: TGTGCCAGCAGCTTAGGGGGACAGGGGGCTTCAGAGCAGTACTTC. It translates to CASSLGGQGASEQYF. Variable domain in full (rest from reference TRBV7-2 and TRBJ2-5): GAGVSQSPSNKVTEKGKDVELRCDPISGHTALYWYRQSLGQGLEFLIYFQGNSAPDKSGLPSDRFSAERTGGSVSTLTIQRTQQEDSAVYLCASSLGGQGASEQYFGPGTRLLVL.

This clonotype was observed a handful of times. V and J are TRBV13 and TRBJ2-5; no definite D call. The V gene lost 1 base and the J gene lost 4 bases, with 7 bases spanning the gap. From germline, CDR1 is PRHDT and CDR2 FYEKMQ (reference sequence). This CDR3 is built from 13 residues. CDR3 in DNA: TGTGCCAGCAGCTTAGAGCGTGGAGAGACCCAGTACTTC. Its translation is CASSLERGETQYF.

The J gene is TRBJ1-2, the V gene TRBV5-6; possible D gene TRBD1, 5 bases. Germline-derived CDR1 and CDR2 are SGHDT and YYEEEE. This CDR3 has 13 residues. V was clipped by 2 bases and J by 4 bases, with 9 bases between them. The CDR3 here is CASSFREIYGYTF. CDR3 sequence (DNA): TGTGCCAGCAGCTTCAGGGAGATCTATGGCTACACCTTC.